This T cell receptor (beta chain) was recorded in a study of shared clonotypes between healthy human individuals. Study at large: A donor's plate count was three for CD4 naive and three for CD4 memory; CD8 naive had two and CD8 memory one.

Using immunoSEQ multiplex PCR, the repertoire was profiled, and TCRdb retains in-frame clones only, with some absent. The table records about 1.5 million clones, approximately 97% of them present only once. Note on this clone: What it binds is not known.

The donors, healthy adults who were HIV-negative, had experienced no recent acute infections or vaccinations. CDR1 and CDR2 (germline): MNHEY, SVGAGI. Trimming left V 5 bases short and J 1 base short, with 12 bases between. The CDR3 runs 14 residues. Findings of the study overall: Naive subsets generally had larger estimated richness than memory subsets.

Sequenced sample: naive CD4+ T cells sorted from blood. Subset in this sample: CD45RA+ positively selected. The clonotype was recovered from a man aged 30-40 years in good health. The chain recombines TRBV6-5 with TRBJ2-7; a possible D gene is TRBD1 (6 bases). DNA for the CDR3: TGTGCCAGCAGTCGGTACACAGGGTCCTACGAGCAGTACTTC. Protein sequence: CASSRYTGSYEQYF.